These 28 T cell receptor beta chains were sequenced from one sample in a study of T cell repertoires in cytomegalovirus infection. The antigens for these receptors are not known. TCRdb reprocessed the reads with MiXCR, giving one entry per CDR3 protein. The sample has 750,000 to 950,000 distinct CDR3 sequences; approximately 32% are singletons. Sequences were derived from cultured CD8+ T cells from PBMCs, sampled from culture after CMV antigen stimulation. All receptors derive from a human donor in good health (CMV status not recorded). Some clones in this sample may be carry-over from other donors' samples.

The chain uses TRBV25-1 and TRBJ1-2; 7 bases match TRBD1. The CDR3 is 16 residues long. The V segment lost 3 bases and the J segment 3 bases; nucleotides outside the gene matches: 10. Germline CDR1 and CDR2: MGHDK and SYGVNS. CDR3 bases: TGTGCCAGCAGTGACCAACAAAGACAGGGCGACTATGGCTACACCTTC. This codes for CASSDQQRQGDYGYTF.

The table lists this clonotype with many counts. CDR3 in DNA: TGTGCCAGCAGCCGGGGGACCGGGGAGCTGTTTTTT. Translating it yields CASSRGTGELFF. The V and J genes are TRBV7-8 and TRBJ2-2; possibly TRBD2 for D (6 bases). Germline assignment: CDR1 SGHVS and CDR2 FQNEAQ. The CDR3 runs 12 residues. Deletions cut 5 bases from V and 5 bases from J, with 6 bases between.

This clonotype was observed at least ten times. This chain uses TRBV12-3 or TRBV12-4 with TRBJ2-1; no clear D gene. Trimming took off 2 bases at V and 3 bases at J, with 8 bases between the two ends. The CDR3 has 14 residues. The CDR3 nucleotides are TGTGCCAGCAGTTTAACCGGGCGCTACAATGAGCAGTTCTTC. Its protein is CASSLTGRYNEQFF.

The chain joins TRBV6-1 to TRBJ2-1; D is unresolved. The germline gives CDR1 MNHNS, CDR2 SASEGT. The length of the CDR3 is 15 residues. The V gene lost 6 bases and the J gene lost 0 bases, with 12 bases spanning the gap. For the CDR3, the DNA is TGTGCCAGCAGGTGGGAACTAAGCTCCTACAATGAGCAGTTCTTC. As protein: CASRWELSSYNEQFF.

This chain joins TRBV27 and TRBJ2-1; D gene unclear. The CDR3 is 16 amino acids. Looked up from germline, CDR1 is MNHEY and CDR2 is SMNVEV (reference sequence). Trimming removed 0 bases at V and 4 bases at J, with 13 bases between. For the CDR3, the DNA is TGTGCCAGCAGTTTATCCCCTCGACACAAATACAATGAGCAGTTCTTC. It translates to CASSLSPRHKYNEQFF.

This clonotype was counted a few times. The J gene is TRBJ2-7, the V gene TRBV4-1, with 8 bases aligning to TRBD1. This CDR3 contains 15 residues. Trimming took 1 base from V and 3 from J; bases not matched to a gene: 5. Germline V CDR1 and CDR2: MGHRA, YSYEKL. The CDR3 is CASSQGQGALYEQYF. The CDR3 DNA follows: TGCGCCAGCAGCCAAGGGCAGGGGGCACTCTACGAGCAGTACTTC.

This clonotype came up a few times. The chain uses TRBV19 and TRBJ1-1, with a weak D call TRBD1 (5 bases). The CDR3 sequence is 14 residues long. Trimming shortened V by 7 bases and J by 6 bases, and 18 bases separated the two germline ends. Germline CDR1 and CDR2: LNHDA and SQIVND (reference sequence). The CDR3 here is CASTRGSSMSEAFF. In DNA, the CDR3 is TGTGCCAGTACTCGGGGGAGTTCAATGTCTGAAGCTTTCTTT.

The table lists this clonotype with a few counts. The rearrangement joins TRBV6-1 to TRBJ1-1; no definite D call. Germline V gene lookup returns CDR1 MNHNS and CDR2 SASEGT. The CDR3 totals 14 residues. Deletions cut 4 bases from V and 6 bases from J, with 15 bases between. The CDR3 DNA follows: TGTGCCAGCAGTGCCGGACGGGGTTGGCCTGAAGCTTTCTTT. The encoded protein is CASSAGRGWPEAFF.

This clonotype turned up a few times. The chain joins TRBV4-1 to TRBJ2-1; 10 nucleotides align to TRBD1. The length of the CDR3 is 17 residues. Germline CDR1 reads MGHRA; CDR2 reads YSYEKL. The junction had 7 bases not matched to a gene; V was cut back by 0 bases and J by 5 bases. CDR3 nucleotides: TGCGCCAGCAGCCAAGAAGACAGGGGGCGACCAAACAATGAGCAGTTCTTC. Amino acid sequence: CASSQEDRGRPNNEQFF.

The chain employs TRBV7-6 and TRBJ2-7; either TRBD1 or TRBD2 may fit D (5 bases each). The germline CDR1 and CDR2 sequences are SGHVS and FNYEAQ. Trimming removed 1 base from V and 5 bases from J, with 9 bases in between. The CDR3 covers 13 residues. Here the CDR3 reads CASSLVVGDEQYF. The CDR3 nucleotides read TGTGCCAGCAGCTTAGTGGTGGGGGACGAGCAGTACTTC. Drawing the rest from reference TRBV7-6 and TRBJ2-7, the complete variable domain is GAGVSQSPRYKVTKRGQDVALRCDPISGHVSLYWYRQALGQGPEFLTYFNYEAQQDKSGLPNDRFSAERPEGSISTLTIQRTEQRDSAMYRCASSLVVGDEQYFGPGTRLTVT.

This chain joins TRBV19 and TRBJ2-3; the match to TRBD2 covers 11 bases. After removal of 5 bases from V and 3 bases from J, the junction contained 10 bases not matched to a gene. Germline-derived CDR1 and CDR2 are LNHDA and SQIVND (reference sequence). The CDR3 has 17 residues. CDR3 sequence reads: CASSLGTSGPKTDTQYF. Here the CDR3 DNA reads TGTGCCAGTAGTCTAGGGACTAGCGGACCGAAAACAGATACGCAGTATTTT.

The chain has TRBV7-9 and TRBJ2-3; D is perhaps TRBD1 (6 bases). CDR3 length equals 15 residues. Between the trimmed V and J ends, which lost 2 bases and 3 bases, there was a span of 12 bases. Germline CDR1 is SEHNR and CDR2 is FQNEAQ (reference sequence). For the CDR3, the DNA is TGTGCCAGCAGCTTAAGAGGACAGATAACAGATACGCAGTATTTT. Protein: CASSLRGQITDTQYF.

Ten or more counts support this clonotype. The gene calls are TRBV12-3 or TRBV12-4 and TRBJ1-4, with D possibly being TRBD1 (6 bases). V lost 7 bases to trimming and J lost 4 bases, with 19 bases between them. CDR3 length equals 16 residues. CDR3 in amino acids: CASTPDRPPDNEKLFF. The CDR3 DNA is TGTGCCAGCACCCCCGACAGGCCCCCGGATAATGAAAAACTGTTTTTT.

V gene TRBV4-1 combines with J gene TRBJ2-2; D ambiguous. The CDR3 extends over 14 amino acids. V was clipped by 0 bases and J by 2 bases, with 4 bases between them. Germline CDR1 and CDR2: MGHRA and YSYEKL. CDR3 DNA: TGCGCCAGCAGCCAAGAACCCAACACCGGGGAGCTGTTTTTT. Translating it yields CASSQEPNTGELFF.

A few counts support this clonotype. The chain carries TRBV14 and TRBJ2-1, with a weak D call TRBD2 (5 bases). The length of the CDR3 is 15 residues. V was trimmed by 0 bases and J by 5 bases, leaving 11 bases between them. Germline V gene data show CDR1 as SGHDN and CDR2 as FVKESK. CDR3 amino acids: CASSQDPWTDNEQFF. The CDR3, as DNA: TGTGCCAGCAGCCAAGATCCCTGGACTGACAATGAGCAGTTCTTC.

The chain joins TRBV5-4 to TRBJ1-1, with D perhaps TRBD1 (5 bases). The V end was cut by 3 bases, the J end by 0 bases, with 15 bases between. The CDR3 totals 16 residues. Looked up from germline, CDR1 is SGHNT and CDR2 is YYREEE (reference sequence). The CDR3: CASSSPHIQVNTEAFF. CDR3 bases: TGTGCCAGCAGCTCCCCTCACATACAGGTGAACACTGAAGCTTTCTTT.

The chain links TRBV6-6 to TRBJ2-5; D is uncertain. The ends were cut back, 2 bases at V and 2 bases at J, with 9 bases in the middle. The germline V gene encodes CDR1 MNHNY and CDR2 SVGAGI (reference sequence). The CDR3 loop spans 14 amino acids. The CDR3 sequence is CASSYITDQETQYF. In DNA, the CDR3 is TGTGCCAGCAGTTACATCACAGATCAAGAGACCCAGTACTTC.

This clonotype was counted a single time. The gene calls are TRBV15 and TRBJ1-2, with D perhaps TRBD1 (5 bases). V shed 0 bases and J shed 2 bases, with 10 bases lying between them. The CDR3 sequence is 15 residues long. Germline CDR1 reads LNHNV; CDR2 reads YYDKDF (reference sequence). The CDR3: CATSRERGVNYGYTF. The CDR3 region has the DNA TGTGCCACCAGCAGAGAAAGGGGAGTGAACTATGGCTACACCTTC.

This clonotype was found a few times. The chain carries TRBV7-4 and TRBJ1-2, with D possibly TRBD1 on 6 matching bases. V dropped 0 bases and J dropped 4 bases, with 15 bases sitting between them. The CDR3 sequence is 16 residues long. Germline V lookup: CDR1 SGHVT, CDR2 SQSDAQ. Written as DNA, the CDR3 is TGTGCCAGCAGCTTAGCAGGTGGGGGCCTCATCTATGGCTACACCTTC. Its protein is CASSLAGGGLIYGYTF. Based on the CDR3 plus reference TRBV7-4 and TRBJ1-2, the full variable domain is GAGVSQSPRYKVAKRGRDVALRCDSISGHVTLYWYRQTLGQGSEVLTYSQSDAQRDKSGRPSGRFSAERPERSVSTLKIQRTEQGDSAVYLCASSLAGGGLIYGYTFGSGTRLTVV.

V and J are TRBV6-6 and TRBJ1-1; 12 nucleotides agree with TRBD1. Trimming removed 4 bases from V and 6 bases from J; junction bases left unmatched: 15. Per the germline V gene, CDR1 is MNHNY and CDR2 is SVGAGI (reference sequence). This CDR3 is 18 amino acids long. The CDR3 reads CASSSLGTGGDLVSEAFF. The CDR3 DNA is TGTGCCAGCAGTTCCCTTGGGACAGGGGGCGATTTAGTCTCTGAAGCTTTCTTT.

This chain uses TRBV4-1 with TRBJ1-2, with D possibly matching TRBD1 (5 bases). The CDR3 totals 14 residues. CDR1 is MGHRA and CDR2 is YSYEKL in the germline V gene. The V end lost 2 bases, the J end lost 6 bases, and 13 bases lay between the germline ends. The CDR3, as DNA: TGCGCCAGCAGCCAAAGGGGAGTAGTAGATGGCTACACCTTC. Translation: CASSQRGVVDGYTF.

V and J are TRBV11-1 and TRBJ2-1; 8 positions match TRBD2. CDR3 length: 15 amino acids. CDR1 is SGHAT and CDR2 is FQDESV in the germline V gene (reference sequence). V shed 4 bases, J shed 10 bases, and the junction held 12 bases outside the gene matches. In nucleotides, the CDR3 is TGTGCCAGCAGCTCCCCGGGACTAGGGTCATGGGAGCAGTTCTTC. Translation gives CASSSPGLGSWEQFF.

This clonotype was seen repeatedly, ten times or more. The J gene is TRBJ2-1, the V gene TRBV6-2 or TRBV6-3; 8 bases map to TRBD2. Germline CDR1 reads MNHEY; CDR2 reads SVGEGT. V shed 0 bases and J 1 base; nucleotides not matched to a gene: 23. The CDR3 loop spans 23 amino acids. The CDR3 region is CASSYSPGLFSYGTRASYNEQFF. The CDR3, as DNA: TGTGCCAGCAGTTACTCGCCAGGGCTATTCAGCTACGGGACTAGAGCTTCCTACAATGAGCAGTTCTTC.

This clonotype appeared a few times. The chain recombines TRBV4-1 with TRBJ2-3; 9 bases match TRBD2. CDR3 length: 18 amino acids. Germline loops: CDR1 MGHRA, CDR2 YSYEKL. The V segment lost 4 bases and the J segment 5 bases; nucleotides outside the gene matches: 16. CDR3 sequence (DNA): TGCGCCAGCAGCCCACCTTATCTGACTAGCGGTACGGGAGATACGCAGTATTTT. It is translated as CASSPPYLTSGTGDTQYF.

The chain's CDR3 is CASSYGDSPSYNEQFF. In DNA form, the CDR3 reads TGTGCCAGCAGTTACGGGGACAGTCCATCCTACAATGAGCAGTTCTTC. The chain employs TRBV6-6 and TRBJ2-1; 7 nucleotides agree with TRBD1. The germline V gene encodes CDR1 MNHNY and CDR2 SVGAGI (reference sequence). This CDR3 is 16 amino acids long. After removal of 2 bases from V and 1 base from J, the junction contained 5 bases not matched to a gene.

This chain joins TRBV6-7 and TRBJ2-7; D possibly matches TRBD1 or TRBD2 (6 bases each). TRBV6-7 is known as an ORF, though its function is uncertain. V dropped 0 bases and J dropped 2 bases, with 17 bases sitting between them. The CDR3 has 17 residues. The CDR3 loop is CASSYSAGLGGTYEQYF. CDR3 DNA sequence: TGTGCCAGCAGTTACTCGGCGGGACTCGGGGGCACCTACGAGCAGTACTTC.

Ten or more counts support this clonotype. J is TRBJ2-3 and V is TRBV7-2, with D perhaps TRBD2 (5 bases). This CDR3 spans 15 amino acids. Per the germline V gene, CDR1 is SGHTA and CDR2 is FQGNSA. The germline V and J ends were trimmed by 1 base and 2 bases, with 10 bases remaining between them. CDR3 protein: CASSLGGSFTDTQYF. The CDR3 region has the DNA TGTGCCAGCAGCTTAGGAGGGAGTTTCACAGATACGCAGTATTTT.

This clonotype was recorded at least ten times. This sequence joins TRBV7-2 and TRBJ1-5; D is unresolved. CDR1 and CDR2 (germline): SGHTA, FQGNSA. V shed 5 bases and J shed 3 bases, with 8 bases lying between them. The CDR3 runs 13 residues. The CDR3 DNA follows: TGTGCCAGCAGCCCCCGAATCAATCAGCCCCAGCATTTT. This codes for CASSPRINQPQHF.